This T cell receptor (beta chain) was obtained from a study of blood T cells in healthy people across ages. Using a J-beta primer mix together with a sample-barcoded 5' primer, a second PCR was run for about 6 to 12 cycles. Via MiXCR, TCRdb re-called the 5' RACE reads, giving one row per CDR3 protein. The sample holds over 600,000 distinct CDR3 sequences, 56% seen once. CDR3 length equals 16 residues. From germline, CDR1 is SEHNR and CDR2 FQNEAQ (reference sequence). V lost 0 bases and J 4 bases, leaving 14 bases between the germline ends. On this clonotype itself: Its antigen is unidentified.

Notes on the study in general: As age increased, TCR beta diversity per million T cells fell in a roughly linear fashion.

Russia was home to the donors, healthy Caucasian individuals aged roughly 6 to 90. The sample, about 10 milliliters of peripheral blood, was drawn from each donor. The chain is built from TRBV7-9 and TRBJ2-3; D is undetermined. This receptor was identified in a man aged 40-55 years in good health. Input material: blood. CDR3 amino acids: CASSLAVTSGADTQYF. DNA for the CDR3: TGTGCCAGCAGCTTAGCCGTGACCAGTGGGGCAGATACGCAGTATTTT.